A selection of T cell receptor beta chains follows, all from one sample in a study of cytotoxic CD8 clonotypes in ibrutinib-treated CLL. This table comes from immunoSEQ multiplex PCR, and its TCRdb copy is limited to in-frame clones, with some not included. The sample shows about 200,000 clones, more than 65% of them seen only once. The source material was PBMCs, sampled after 12 months of ibrutinib treatment. The origin of the receptors is a human donor with chronic lymphocytic leukemia. The CDR3 runs from the conserved cysteine through the conserved F or W. A D gene is named only where the DNA matches it firmly. Not all rows give a size; the values are once, few, many and, for expanded clones, a class.

D	V	J	length	size	CDR3	DNA
NA	TRBV13	TRBJ2-1	17	NA	CASSLGPGLGLHKKQFF	TGTGCCAGCAGCTTAGGCCCTGGGCTGGGGCTACACAAAAAGCAGTTCTTC
TRBD1	TRBV4-3	TRBJ2-7	15	NA	CASSRKGQGPHEQYF	TGCGCCAGCAGCCGAAAGGGACAGGGTCCACACGAGCAGTACTTC
NA	TRBV6-5	TRBJ1-2	14	NA	CASSYVRGDYGYTF	TGTGCCAGCAGTTATGTCAGGGGCGACTATGGCTACACCTTC
TRBD1	TRBV7-2	TRBJ2-7	14	few	CASSPGQASYEQYF	TGTGCCAGCAGCCCAGGACAGGCCTCCTACGAGCAGTACTTC
TRBD1	TRBV2	TRBJ2-7	14	NA	CASRGQGRAGEQYF	TGTGCCAGCAGGGGACAGGGGAGGGCGGGGGAGCAGTACTTC
TRBD1	TRBV28	TRBJ1-2	16	many	CASSSLQGKGFNGYTF	TGTGCCAGCAGTTCCTTACAGGGGAAAGGGTTCAATGGCTACACCTTC
NA	TRBV4-2	TRBJ1-2	16	NA	CASSLDPPPREYGYTF	TGTGCCAGCAGCTTGGACCCCCCACCGCGGGAGTATGGCTACACCTTC
NA	TRBV28	TRBJ1-5	12	NA	CASRTVNQPQHF	TGTGCCAGTAGGACGGTCAATCAGCCCCAGCATTTT
NA	TRBV7-2	TRBJ2-7	15	NA	CASSLAYSSSYEQYF	TGTGCCAGCAGCTTAGCCTATTCTAGTTCCTACGAGCAGTACTTC
NA	TRBV9	TRBJ2-3	12	NA	CASSVAEDTQYF	TGTGCCAGCAGCGTAGCTGAGGATACGCAGTATTTT
NA	TRBV5-1	TRBJ1-1	15	NA	CASRNTGGGLAEAFF	TGCGCCAGCAGGAATACAGGAGGGGGGTTAGCTGAAGCTTTCTTT
TRBD2	TRBV5-1	TRBJ2-1	15	NA	CASSALSGGAREQFF	TGCGCCAGCAGCGCCCTTAGCGGGGGGGCCAGGGAGCAGTTCTTC
TRBD1	TRBV7-9	TRBJ1-1	16	NA	CASSRAPGQGNTEAFF	TGTGCCAGCAGCCGAGCCCCGGGACAGGGGAACACTGAAGCTTTCTTT
TRBD1	TRBV30	TRBJ1-2	15	NA	CAWSAGTGGLYGYTF	TGTGCCTGGAGCGCCGGGACAGGGGGCCTCTATGGCTACACCTTC
NA	TRBV19	TRBJ1-2	14	once	CASSKLISGYGYTF	TGTGCCAGTAGCAAGTTAATCTCGGGCTATGGCTACACCTTC
TRBD1	TRBV30	TRBJ1-5	13	NA	CAWRGQGDQPQHF	TGTGCCTGGAGAGGACAGGGGGATCAGCCCCAGCATTTT
TRBD1	TRBV28	TRBJ2-3	14	NA	CASSLGQRTDTQYF	TGTGCCAGCAGTTTGGGACAGCGCACAGATACGCAGTATTTT
NA	TRBV14	TRBJ1-2	13	NA	CASSQETTYGYTF	TGTGCCAGCAGCCAAGAGACTACCTATGGCTACACCTTC
NA	TRBV19	TRBJ2-7	15	once	CASSFGQGPFHEQYF	TGTGCCAGTAGCTTTGGGCAGGGACCTTTCCACGAGCAGTACTTC
NA	TRBV6-4	TRBJ2-1	14	NA	CASSDDRKNNEQFF	TGTGCCAGCAGTGACGATAGGAAAAACAATGAGCAGTTCTTC
NA	TRBV28	TRBJ2-1	13	few	CASSFEGYNEQFF	TGTGCCAGCAGTTTTGAGGGCTACAATGAGCAGTTCTTC
TRBD2	TRBV11-1	TRBJ2-7	16	NA	CASSPLRTSGTYEQYF	TGTGCCAGCAGCCCCCTCAGGACTAGCGGTACCTACGAGCAGTACTTC
TRBD2	TRBV5-1	TRBJ2-1	17	NA	CASSLAAGGPPGNEQFF	TGCGCCAGCAGCTTGGCGGCGGGGGGGCCCCCCGGCAATGAGCAGTTCTTC
NA	TRBV7-3	TRBJ2-1	14	NA	CASSLEGFGNEQFF	TGTGCCAGCAGCTTGGAAGGGTTTGGGAATGAGCAGTTCTTC
TRBD2	TRBV5-1	TRBJ2-7	18	NA	CASSPGTKTSGSSYEQYF	TGCGCCAGCAGCCCGGGTACAAAGACTAGCGGGAGCTCCTACGAGCAGTACTTC
NA	TRBV6-4	TRBJ2-2	11	NA	CGRQGVGELFF	TGTGGGAGGCAGGGTGTCGGGGAGCTGTTTTTT
TRBD2	TRBV5-1	TRBJ2-1	15	NA	CASSPGLAGYNEQFF	TGCGCCAGCAGCCCGGGACTAGCGGGTTACAATGAGCAGTTCTTC
TRBD1	TRBV19	TRBJ1-5	14	NA	CASRGTGGGQPQHF	TGTGCCAGTAGAGGGACAGGGGGTGGTCAGCCCCAGCATTTT
NA	TRBV30	TRBJ1-1	12	NA	CASNGRVAEAFF	TGTGCCTCAAACGGCAGGGTGGCTGAAGCTTTCTTT
TRBD2	TRBV29-1	TRBJ2-1	17	NA	CSVPRGLGSFSGNEQFF	TGCAGCGTTCCCCGTGGACTAGGGAGTTTCTCTGGGAATGAGCAGTTCTTC
NA	TRBV6-5	TRBJ1-2	12	once	CASSGQGYGYTF	TGTGCCAGCTCCGGGCAAGGATATGGCTACACCTTC
NA	TRBV5-1	TRBJ2-7	14	few	CASKPLSQAYEQYF	TGCGCCAGCAAGCCCTTGAGCCAGGCCTACGAGCAGTACTTC
TRBD2	TRBV28	TRBJ2-7	14	few	CASRGLAGVGEQYF	TGTGCCAGCAGAGGACTAGCGGGAGTTGGAGAGCAGTACTTC
TRBD2	TRBV7-3	TRBJ2-3	18	few	CASSRTGTSGRISDTQYF	TGTGCCAGCAGCCGCACCGGGACTAGCGGGAGGATCTCAGATACGCAGTATTTT
NA	TRBV19	TRBJ2-1	11	NA	CASSIGVVQFF	TGTGCCAGTAGTATAGGGGTCGTGCAGTTCTTC
NA	TRBV6-6	TRBJ1-5	15	NA	CASSYVGQSNQPQHF	TGTGCCAGCAGTTACGTTGGACAGTCCAATCAGCCCCAGCATTTT
NA	TRBV27	TRBJ1-5	18	NA	CASSDKQGYLYSNQPQHF	TGTGCCAGCAGTGATAAACAGGGATACCTTTATAGCAATCAGCCCCAGCATTTT
NA	TRBV4-3	TRBJ1-5	15	NA	CASSQVRHHNQPQHF	TGCGCCAGCAGCCAAGTCCGACATCATAATCAGCCCCAGCATTTT
NA	TRBV7-6	TRBJ1-2	11	NA	CASSTDRGYTF	TGTGCCAGCAGCACGGACCGCGGCTACACCTTC
TRBD1	TRBV5-1	TRBJ2-5	14	NA	CASSTRDSQETQYF	TGCGCCAGCAGCACACGGGACAGCCAAGAGACCCAGTACTTC
TRBD1	TRBV7-9	TRBJ1-1	14	NA	CASSRGQKNTEAFF	TGTGCCAGCAGCCGGGGACAGAAGAACACTGAAGCTTTCTTT
NA	TRBV25-1	TRBJ1-2	13	NA	CASSGLRNYGYTF	TGTGCCAGCAGTGGTCTGAGGAACTATGGCTACACCTTC
NA	TRBV29-1	TRBJ1-4	14	NA	CSVLLLGTNEKLFF	TGCAGCGTTCTCCTCCTGGGAACTAATGAAAAACTGTTTTTT
NA	TRBV27	TRBJ2-7	12	NA	CASSFTTGEQYF	TGTGCCAGCAGTTTTACGACAGGTGAGCAGTACTTC
TRBD2	TRBV5-1	TRBJ2-1	16	NA	CASSFNPSGSYNEQFF	TGCGCCAGCAGCTTTAACCCTAGCGGGAGCTACAATGAGCAGTTCTTC
NA	TRBV7-9	TRBJ1-1	14	NA	CASSLRGLNTEAFF	TGTGCCAGCAGCTTAAGGGGATTGAACACTGAAGCTTTCTTT
TRBD1	TRBV25-1	TRBJ2-3	17	NA	CASSDPRTGEFSDTQYF	TGTGCCAGCAGCGACCCCCGGACAGGGGAATTCTCAGATACGCAGTATTTT
NA	TRBV30	TRBJ2-3	12	NA	CAWSVSADTQYF	TGTGCCTGGAGTGTTAGCGCAGATACGCAGTATTTT
TRBD1	TRBV25-1	TRBJ1-1	17	NA	CASSELKTGATYTEAFF	TGTGCCAGCAGTGAATTAAAGACAGGGGCGACTTACACTGAAGCTTTCTTT
TRBD1	TRBV18	TRBJ1-4	15	few	CASSLRQGRNEKLFF	TGTGCCAGCTCCCTCAGACAGGGGCGTAATGAAAAACTGTTTTTT
NA	TRBV30	TRBJ1-2	13	NA	CAWSQNLSRGYTF	TGTGCCTGGAGTCAGAATCTCTCTCGAGGCTACACCTTC
NA	TRBV7-6	TRBJ2-7	13	NA	CASSLGTGYEQYF	TGTGCCAGCAGCTTAGGAACGGGATACGAGCAGTACTTC
TRBD1	TRBV6-5	TRBJ2-3	14	NA	CASRQGRGPPTQYF	TGTGCCAGCAGACAGGGGCGAGGTCCCCCTACGCAGTATTTT
NA	TRBV7-9	TRBJ1-2	14	few	CASSDLGQLYGYTF	TGTGCCAGCAGCGACCTAGGACAGCTCTATGGCTACACCTTC
TRBD2	TRBV7-8	TRBJ2-1	15	once	CASSYRLANINEQFF	TGTGCCAGCAGCTACCGACTAGCGAATATTAATGAGCAGTTCTTC
NA	TRBV28	TRBJ2-7	13	NA	CASSLYGINEQYF	TGTGCCAGCAGTTTATACGGGATAAACGAGCAGTACTTC